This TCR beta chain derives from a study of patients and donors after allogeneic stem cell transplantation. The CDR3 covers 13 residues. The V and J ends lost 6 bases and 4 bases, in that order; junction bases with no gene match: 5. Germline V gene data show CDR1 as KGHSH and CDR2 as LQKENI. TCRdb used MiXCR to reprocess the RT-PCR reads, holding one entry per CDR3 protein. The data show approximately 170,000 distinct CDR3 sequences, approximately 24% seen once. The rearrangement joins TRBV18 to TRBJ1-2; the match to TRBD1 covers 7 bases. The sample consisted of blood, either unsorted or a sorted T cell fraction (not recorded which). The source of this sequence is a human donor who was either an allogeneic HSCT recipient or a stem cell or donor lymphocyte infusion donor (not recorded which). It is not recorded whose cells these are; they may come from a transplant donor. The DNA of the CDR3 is TGTGCCAGCTCCCTGGACAGGTCCTATGGCTACACCTTC. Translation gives CASSLDRSYGYTF. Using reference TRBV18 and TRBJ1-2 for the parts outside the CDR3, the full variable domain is NAGVMQNPRHLVRRRGQEARLRCSPMKGHSHVYWYRQLPEEGLKFMVYLQKENIIDESGMPKERFSAEFPKEGPSILRIQQVVRGDSAAYFCASSLDRSYGYTFGSGTRLTVV.